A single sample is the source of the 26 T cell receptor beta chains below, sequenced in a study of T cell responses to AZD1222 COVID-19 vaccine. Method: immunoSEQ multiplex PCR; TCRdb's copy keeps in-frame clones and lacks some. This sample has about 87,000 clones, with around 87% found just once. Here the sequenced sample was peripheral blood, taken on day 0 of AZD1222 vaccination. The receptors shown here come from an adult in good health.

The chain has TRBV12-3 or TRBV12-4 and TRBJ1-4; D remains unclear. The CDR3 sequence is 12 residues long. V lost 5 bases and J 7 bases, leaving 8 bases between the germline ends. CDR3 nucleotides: TGTGCCAGCAGTCAAGACGGTGAAAAACTGTTTTTT. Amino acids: CASSQDGEKLFF.

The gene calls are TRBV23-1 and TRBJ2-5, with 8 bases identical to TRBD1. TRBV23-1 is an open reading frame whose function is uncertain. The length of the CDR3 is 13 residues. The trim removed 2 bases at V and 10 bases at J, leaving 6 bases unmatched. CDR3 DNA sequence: TGCGCCAGCAGTCAAGCTCGACAGGGGTACCAGTACTTC. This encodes CASSQARQGYQYF.

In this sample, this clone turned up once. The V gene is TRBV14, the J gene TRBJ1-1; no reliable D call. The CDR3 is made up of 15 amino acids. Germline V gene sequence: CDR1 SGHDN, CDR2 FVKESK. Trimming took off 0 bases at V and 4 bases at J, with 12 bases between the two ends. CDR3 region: CASSQDRGLFTEAFF. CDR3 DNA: TGTGCCAGCAGCCAAGATCGTGGGCTATTCACTGAAGCTTTCTTT.

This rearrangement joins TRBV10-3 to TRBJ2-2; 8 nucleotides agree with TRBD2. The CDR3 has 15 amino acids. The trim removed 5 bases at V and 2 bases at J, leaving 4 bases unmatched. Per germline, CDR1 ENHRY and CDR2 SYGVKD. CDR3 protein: CAISPTSGNTGELFF. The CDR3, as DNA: TGTGCCATCAGTCCCACTAGCGGCAACACCGGGGAGCTGTTTTTT.

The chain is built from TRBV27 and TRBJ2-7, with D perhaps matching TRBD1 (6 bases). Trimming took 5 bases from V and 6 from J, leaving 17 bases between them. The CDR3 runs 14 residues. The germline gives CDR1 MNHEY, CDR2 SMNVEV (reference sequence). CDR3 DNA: TGTGCCAGCAGTCATCGGAACAGGGCTGGCGAGCAGTACTTC. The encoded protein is CASSHRNRAGEQYF.

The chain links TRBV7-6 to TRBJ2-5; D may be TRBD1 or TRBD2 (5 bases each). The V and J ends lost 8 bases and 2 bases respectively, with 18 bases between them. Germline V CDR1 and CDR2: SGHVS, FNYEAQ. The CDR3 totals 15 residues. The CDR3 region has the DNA TGTGCCAGCGGGGCGTTTGGCGGGCGTCAAGAGACCCAGTACTTC. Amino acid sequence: CASGAFGGRQETQYF.

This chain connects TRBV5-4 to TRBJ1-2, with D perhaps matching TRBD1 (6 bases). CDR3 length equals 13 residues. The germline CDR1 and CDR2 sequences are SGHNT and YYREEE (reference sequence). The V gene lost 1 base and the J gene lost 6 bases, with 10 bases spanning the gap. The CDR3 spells CASSLTGTNGYTF. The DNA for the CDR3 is TGTGCCAGCAGCTTGACAGGGACAAATGGCTACACCTTC. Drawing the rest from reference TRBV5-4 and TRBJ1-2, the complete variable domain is ETGVTQSPTHLIKTRGQQVTLRCSSQSGHNTVSWYQQALGQGPQFIFQYYREEENGRGNFPPRFSGLQFPNYSSELNVNALELDDSALYLCASSLTGTNGYTFGSGTRLTVV.

The CDR3 spells CASSQESGPNQPQHF. CDR3 nucleotide sequence: TGTGCCAGCAGCCAAGAGTCGGGGCCTAATCAGCCCCAGCATTTT. V is TRBV4-2 and J is TRBJ1-5, with TRBD1 as a possible D gene (5 bases). This CDR3 is built from 15 residues. The germline V gene has CDR1 LGHNA and CDR2 YNFKEQ. With 0 bases removed from V and 4 bases from J, the gap between germline ends came to 10 bases.

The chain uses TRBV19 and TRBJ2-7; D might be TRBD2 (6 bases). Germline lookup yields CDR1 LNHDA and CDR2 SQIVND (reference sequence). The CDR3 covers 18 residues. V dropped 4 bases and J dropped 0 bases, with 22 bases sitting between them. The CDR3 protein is CASSNRSSSGGPSYEQYF. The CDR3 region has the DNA TGTGCCAGTAGTAACCGATCGAGCAGCGGAGGGCCCTCCTACGAGCAGTACTTC.

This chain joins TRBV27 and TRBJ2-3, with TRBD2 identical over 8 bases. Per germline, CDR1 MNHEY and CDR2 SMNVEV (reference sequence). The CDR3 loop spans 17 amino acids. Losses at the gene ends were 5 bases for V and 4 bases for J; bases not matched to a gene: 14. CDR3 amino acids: CASSTPAGGASSDTQYF. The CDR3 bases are TGTGCCAGCAGTACCCCTGCGGGGGGCGCTTCCTCAGATACGCAGTATTTT.

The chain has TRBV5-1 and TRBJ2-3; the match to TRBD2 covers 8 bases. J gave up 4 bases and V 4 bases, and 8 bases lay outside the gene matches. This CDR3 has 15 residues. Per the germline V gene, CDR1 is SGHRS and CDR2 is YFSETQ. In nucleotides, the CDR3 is TGCGCCAGCAGCCCAGGGACTAGTCTAGCAGATACGCAGTATTTT. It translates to CASSPGTSLADTQYF.

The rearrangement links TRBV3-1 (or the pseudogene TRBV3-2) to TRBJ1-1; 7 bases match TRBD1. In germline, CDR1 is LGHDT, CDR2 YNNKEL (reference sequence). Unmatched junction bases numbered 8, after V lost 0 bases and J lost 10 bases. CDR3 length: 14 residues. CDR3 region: CASSQEPTGARAFF. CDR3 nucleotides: TGTGCCAGCAGCCAAGAACCAACAGGGGCGCGAGCTTTCTTT.

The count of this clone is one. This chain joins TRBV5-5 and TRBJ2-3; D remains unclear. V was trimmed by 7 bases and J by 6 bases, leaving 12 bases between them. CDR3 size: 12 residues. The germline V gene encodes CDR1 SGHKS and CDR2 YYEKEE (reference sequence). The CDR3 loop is CASAQETDTQYF. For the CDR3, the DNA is TGTGCCAGCGCTCAGGAAACTGATACGCAGTATTTT.

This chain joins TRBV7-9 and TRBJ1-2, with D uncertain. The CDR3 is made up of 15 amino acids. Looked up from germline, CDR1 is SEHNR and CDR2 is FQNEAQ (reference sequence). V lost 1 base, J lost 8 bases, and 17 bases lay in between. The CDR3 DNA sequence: TGTGCCAGCAGCTTAGAAGGTCTGGGAGAGCACGGCTACACCTTC. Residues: CASSLEGLGEHGYTF.

As DNA, the CDR3 is TGTGCCAGCAGCTTGGGTCAGGGAAATTCACCCCTCCACTTT. Protein product: CASSLGQGNSPLHF. The rearrangement joins TRBV11-2 to TRBJ1-6; D perhaps matches TRBD1 (5 bases). Germline V gene lookup returns CDR1 SGHAT and CDR2 FQNNGV. The CDR3 has 14 residues. V lost 3 bases and J lost 7, with 10 bases in between. Using reference TRBV11-2 and TRBJ1-6 for the parts outside the CDR3, the full variable domain is EAGVAQSPRYKIIEKRQSVAFWCNPISGHATLYWYQQILGQGPKLLIQFQNNGVVDDSQLPKDRFSAERLKGVDSTLKIQPAKLEDSAVYLCASSLGQGNSPLHFGNGTRLTVT.

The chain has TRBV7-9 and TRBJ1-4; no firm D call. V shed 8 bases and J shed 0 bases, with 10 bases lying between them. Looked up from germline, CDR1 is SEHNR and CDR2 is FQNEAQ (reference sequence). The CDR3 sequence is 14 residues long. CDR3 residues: CASGQLATNEKLFF. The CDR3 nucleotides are TGTGCCAGCGGCCAGCTAGCAACTAATGAAAAACTGTTTTTT.

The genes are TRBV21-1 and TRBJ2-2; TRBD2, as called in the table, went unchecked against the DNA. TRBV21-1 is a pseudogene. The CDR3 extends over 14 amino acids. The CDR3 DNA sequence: TGTGCCAGCAGTAGCGGCGCGAACACCGGGGAGCTGTTTTTT. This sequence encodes CASSSGANTGELFF.

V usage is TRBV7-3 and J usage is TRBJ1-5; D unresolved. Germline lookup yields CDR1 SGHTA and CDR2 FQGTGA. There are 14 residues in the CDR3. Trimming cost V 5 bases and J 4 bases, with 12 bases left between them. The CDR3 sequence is CASSRGTENQPQHF. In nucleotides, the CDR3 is TGTGCCAGCAGCCGGGGTACAGAAAATCAGCCCCAGCATTTT. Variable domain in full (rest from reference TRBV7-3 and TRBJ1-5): GAGVSQTPSNKVTEKGKYVELRCDPISGHTALYWYRQSLGQGPEFLIYFQGTGAADDSGLPNDRFFAVRPEGSVSTLKIQRTERGDSAVYLCASSRGTENQPQHFGDGTRLSIL.

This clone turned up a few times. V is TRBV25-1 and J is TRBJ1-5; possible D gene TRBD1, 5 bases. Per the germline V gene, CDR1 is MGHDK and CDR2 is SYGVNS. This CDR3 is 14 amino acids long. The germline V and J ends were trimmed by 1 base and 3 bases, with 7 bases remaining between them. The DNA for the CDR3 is TGTGCCAGCAGTGAATCAGGGTTCAATCAGCCCCAGCATTTT. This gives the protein CASSESGFNQPQHF. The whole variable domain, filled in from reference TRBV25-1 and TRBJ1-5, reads EADIYQTPRYLVIGTGKKITLECSQTMGHDKMYWYQQDPGMELHLIHYSYGVNSTEKGDLSSESTVSRIRTEHFPLTLESARPSHTSQYLCASSESGFNQPQHFGDGTRLSIL.

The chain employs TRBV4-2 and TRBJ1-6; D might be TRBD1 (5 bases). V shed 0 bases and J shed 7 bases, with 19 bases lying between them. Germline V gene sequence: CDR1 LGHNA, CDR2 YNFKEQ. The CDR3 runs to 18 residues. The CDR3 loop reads CASSQDHGGSMYNSPLHF. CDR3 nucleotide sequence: TGTGCCAGCAGCCAAGATCACGGGGGATCGATGTACAATTCACCCCTCCACTTT.

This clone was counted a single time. CDR3: CASSTGRDEQFF. The CDR3, as DNA: TGTGCCAGCAGTACAGGGCGCGATGAGCAGTTCTTC. V and J are TRBV12-3 or TRBV12-4 and TRBJ2-1; D is perhaps TRBD1 (6 bases). This CDR3 has 12 residues. Trimming took off 5 bases at V and 8 bases at J, with 10 bases between the two ends.

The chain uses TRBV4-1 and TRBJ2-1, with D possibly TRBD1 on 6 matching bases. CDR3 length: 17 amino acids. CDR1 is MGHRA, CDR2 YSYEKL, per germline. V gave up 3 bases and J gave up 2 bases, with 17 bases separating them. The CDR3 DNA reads TGCGCCAGCAGCCATGGCGCCGGGACAAAACCCTACAATGAGCAGTTCTTC. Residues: CASSHGAGTKPYNEQFF.

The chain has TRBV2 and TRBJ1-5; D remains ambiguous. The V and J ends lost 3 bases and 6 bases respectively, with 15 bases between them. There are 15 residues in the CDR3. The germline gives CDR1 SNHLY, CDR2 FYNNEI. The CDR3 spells CASSEEKGTGQPQHF. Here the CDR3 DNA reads TGTGCCAGCAGTGAGGAAAAGGGTACCGGTCAGCCCCAGCATTTT.

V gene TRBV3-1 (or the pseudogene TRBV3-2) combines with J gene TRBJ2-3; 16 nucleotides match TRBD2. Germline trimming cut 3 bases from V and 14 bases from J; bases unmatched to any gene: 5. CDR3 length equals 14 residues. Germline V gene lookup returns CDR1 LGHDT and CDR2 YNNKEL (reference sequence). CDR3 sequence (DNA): TGTGCCAGCAGCCAGGGACTAGCGGGAGGGATTGTGTATTTT. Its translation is CASSQGLAGGIVYF.

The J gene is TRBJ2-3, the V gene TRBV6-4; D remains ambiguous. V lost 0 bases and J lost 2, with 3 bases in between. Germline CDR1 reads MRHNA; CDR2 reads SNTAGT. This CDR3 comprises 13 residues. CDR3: CASSDSATDTQYF. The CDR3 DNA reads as TGTGCCAGCAGTGACTCGGCCACAGATACGCAGTATTTT.

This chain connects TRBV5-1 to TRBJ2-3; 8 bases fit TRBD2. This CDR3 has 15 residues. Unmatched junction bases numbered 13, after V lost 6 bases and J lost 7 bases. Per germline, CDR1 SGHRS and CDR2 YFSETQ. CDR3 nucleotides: TGCGCCAGCACCCTACCGAGCGGGAGAATGAATACGCAGTATTTT. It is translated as CASTLPSGRMNTQYF.